The source of this T cell receptor (beta chain) is a study of OX40 agonist ivuxolimab in advanced cancers. Study-wide context: Ivuxolimab was a fully human IgG2 agonistic monoclonal antibody targeting the costimulatory receptor OX40 (CD134). Peripheral TCRbeta sequencing aimed to test whether ivuxolimab altered TCR sequence diversity and caused clonal T-cell expansion. The monotherapy dose-escalation portion (N of about 49 patients) of the phase I ivuxolimab trial is reported in the paper. A male proportion of roughly 85% and a mean age of 60 years, ranging from about 23 to 90, were recorded for the dose-escalation cohort. Of the roughly 54 patients in dose escalation, 19 had hepatocellular carcinoma, about 15 had melanoma, 9 had renal cell carcinoma and 9 had head and neck cancer. Prior anti-PD-1, anti-PD-L1 or anti-CTLA-4 therapy was permitted, and checkpoint inhibitors had been received by around 40% of dose-escalation patients. Partial responses were achieved by three dose-escalation patients, of whom one had hepatocellular carcinoma and two had cutaneous melanoma. Intravenous ivuxolimab was administered to patients every 2 weeks at six dose levels: 0.01, 0.1, 0.3, 1.5, 3 and 10 mg/kg.

Genomic DNA was extracted from sorted cells for sequencing of the TCRbeta CDR3 region. TCRbeta CDR3 regions were sequenced using the immunoSEQ Assay. Imported from immuneACCESS, the table was reduced by TCRdb to in-frame sequences with V and J called. These copies leave out some clones; in studies compared against another copy, an unresolved V gene accounts for under half, and the cause of the remainder is not known. The sample includes 80,000 to 90,000 clones, with around 84% observed a single time. The ten largest make up approximately 1.5% of the sample. Worth noting for this clone: It has no known antigen specificity. No much larger clone is present one base from it, and per-base qualities are unavailable.

Patients with a history of autoimmune disease or receiving systemic immunosuppression were excluded from the trial. Peripheral blood for TCR sequencing was collected from all dose cohorts at baseline, on cycle 4 day 1, and on cycle 7 day 1. Samples came from an open-label, multicenter, first-in-human phase I dose-escalation trial of ivuxolimab. The trial enrolled adults with locally advanced or metastatic head and neck squamous cell, hepatocellular, melanoma or renal cell carcinoma. Before TCR sequencing, CD4+ and CD8+ T cells were separately sorted from peripheral blood. In the germline V gene, CDR1 corresponds to SGHRS and CDR2 to YFSETQ. From V the trimming removes 3 bases and from J it removes 3 bases, while the gene matches leave 8 bases of the junction unaccounted for. Taken from cysteine to phenylalanine, the CDR3 has 16 residues. Just CDR3 DNA is preserved here, 48 bases in frame from base 1.

The full study reports these points: Low levels of normalized T-cell clonal expansion were also seen in some patients who did not respond. On average, CD8+ T cells showed more expanded clones than CD4+ T cells after ivuxolimab. Partial responders in the 0.1-3.0 mg/kg groups had among the lowest normalized peripheral clonal expansion, especially among CD8+ T cells. Which antigens the clonally expanded peripheral T cells were specific for was not determined. At doses from 0.1 to 3.0 mg/kg, clonal expansion was seen in both CD4+ and CD8+ blood T cells between baseline and week 6.

The TCR was taken from an adult with an advanced solid tumor such as melanoma, head and neck, liver or kidney cancer. In this chain, TRBV5-1 is recombined with TRBJ1-1, and 10 junction bases match TRBD1. The sample in question was CD4+ or CD8+ T cells sorted from blood, obtained in a trial of the OX40 agonist ivuxolimab. In nucleotide form, the sequence is TGCGCCAGCAGCTGGGGACAGGGGCGTCGGGACACTGAAGCTTTCTTT. Translated, this is CASSWGQGRRDTEAFF.